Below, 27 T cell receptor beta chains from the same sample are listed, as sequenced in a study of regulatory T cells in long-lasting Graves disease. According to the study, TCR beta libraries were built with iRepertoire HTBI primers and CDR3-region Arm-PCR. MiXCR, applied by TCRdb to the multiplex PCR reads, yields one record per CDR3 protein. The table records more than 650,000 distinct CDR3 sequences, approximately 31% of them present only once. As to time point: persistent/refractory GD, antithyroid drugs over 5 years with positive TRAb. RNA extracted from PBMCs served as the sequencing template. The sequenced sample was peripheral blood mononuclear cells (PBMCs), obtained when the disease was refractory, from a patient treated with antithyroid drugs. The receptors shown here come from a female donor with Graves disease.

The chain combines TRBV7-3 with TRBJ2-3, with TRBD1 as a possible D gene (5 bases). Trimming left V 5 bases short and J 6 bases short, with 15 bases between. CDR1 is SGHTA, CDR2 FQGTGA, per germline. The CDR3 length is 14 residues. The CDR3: CASSTGKLRDTQYF. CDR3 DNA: TGTGCCAGCAGCACAGGCAAACTCCGGGATACGCAGTATTTT.

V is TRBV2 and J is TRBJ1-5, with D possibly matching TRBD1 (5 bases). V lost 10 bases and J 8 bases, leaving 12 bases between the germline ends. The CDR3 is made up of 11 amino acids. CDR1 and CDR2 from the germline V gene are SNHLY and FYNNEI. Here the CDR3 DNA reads TGTGCCACCGGGAGAGGGGAGCCCCAGCATTTT. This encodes CATGRGEPQHF.

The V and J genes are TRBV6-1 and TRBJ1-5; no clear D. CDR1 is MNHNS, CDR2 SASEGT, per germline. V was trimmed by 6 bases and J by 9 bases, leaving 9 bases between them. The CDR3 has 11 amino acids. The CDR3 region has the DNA TGTGCCAGCAGCTCTTGGGGGCCCCAGCATTTT. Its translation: CASSSWGPQHF.

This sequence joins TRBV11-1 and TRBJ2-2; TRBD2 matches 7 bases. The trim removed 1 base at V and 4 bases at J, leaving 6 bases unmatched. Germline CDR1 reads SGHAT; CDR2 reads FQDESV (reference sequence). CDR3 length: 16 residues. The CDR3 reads CASSLVGGRVTGELFF. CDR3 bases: TGTGCCAGCAGCTTAGTCGGCGGGAGAGTCACCGGGGAGCTGTTTTTT.

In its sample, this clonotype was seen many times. The CDR3 reads CASSELASTEAFF. As DNA, the CDR3 is TGTGCCAGCAGTGAACTAGCGAGCACTGAAGCTTTCTTT. The chain links TRBV6-2 or TRBV6-3 to TRBJ1-1; D remains unclear. CDR3 length equals 13 residues. The ends were cut back, 5 bases at V and 4 bases at J, with 11 bases in the middle. Germline-derived CDR1 and CDR2 are MNHEY and SVGEGT.

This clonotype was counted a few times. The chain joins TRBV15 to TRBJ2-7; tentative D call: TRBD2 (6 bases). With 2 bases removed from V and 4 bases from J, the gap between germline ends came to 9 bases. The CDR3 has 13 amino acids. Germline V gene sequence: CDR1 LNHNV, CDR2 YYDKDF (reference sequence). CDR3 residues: CATSRSRGYEQYF. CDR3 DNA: TGTGCCACCAGCAGATCACGGGGGTACGAGCAGTACTTC.

CDR3 bases: TGTGCCAGTAGTAGGGACAGGGGGCTCCAAGAGACCCAGTACTTC. Residues: CASSRDRGLQETQYF. The rearrangement links TRBV19 to TRBJ2-5; 12 nucleotides line up with TRBD1. This CDR3 has 15 amino acids. The germline V gene has CDR1 LNHDA and CDR2 SQIVND (reference sequence). V dropped 4 bases and J dropped 1; count of bases not matched to a gene: 1.

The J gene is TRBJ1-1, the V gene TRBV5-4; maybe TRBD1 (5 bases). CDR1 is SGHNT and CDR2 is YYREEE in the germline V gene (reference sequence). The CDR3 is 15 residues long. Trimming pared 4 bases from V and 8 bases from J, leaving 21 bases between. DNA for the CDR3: TGTGCCAGCAGCCCGGTCCCCCATCCAGGGACCGAAGCTTTCTTT. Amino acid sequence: CASSPVPHPGTEAFF.

CDR3 bases: TGTGCCAGTACCCAGTCTAGCAATCAGCCCCAGCATTTT. It codes for CASTQSSNQPQHF. The J gene is TRBJ1-5, the V gene TRBV19, with no clear D. Germline CDR1 reads LNHDA; CDR2 reads SQIVND (reference sequence). The CDR3 runs to 13 residues. Trimming shortened V by 7 bases and J by 0 bases, and 7 bases separated the two germline ends.

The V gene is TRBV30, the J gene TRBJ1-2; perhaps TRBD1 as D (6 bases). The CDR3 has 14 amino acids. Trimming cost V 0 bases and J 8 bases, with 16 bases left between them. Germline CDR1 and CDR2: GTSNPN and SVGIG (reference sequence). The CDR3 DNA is TGTGCCTGGAGTGTACATCTGGGACAAAGGGGCTACACCTTC. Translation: CAWSVHLGQRGYTF.

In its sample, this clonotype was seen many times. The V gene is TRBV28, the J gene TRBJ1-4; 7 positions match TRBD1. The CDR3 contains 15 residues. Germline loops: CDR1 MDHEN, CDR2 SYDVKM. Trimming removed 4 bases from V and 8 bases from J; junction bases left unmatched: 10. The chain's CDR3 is CASSSRDRVREKLFF. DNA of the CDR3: TGTGCCAGCAGTTCTCGAGACAGGGTGAGGGAAAAACTGTTTTTT.

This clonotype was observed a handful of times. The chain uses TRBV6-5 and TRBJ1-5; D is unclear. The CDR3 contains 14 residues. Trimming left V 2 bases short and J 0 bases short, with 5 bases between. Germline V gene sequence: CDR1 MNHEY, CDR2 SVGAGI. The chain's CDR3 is CASSYDYSNQPQHF. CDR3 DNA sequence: TGTGCCAGCAGTTACGACTATAGCAATCAGCCCCAGCATTTT.

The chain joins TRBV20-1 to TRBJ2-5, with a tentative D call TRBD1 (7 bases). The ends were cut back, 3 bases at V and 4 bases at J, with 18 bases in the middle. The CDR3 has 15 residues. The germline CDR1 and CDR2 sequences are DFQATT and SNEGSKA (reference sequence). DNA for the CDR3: TGCAGTGCTAGTTTTGACAGGGACTTTGCAGAGACCCAGTACTTC. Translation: CSASFDRDFAETQYF.

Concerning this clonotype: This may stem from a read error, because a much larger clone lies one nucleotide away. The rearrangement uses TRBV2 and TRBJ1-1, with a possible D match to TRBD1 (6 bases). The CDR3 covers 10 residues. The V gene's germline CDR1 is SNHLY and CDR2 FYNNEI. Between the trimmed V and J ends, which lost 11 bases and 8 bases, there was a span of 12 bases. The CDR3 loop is CAGTDSEAFF. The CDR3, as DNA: TGTGCCGGCACGGACAGCGAAGCTTTCTTT.

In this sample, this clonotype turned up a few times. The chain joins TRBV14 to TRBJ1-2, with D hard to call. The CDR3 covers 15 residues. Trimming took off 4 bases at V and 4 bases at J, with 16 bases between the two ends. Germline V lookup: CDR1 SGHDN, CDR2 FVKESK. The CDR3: CASSPSPRFTYGYTF. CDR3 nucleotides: TGTGCCAGCAGCCCAAGCCCCCGTTTCACCTATGGCTACACCTTC.

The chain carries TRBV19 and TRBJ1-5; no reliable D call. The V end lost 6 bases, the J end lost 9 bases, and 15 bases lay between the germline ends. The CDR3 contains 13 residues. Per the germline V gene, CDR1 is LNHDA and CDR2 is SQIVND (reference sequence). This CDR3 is CASSETIGLPQHF. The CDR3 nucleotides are TGTGCCAGTAGCGAGACGATAGGGCTGCCCCAGCATTTT.

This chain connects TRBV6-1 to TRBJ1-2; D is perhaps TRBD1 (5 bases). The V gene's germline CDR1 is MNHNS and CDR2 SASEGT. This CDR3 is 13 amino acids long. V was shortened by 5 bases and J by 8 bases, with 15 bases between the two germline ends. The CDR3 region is CASSPGLGEGYTF. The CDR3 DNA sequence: TGTGCCAGCAGTCCGGGACTAGGGGAAGGCTACACCTTC.

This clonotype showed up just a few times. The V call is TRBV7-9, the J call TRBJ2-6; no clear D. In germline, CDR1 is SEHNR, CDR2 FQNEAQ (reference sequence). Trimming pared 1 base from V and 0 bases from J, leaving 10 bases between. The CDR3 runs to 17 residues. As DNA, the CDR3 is TGTGCCAGCAGCTTAGGTGGACGGAACTCTGGGGCCAACGTCCTGACTTTC. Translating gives CASSLGGRNSGANVLTF.

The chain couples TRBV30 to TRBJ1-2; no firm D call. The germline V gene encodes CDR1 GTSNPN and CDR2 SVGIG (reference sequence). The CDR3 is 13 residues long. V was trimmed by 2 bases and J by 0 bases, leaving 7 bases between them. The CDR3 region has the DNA TGTGCCTGGAGTCCCAGAGCTAACTATGGCTACACCTTC. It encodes CAWSPRANYGYTF.

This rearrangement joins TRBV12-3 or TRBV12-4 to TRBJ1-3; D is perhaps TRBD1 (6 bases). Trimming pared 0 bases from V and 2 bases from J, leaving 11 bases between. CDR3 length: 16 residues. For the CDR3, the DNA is TGTGCCAGCAGTTTAGCGAACTGGGGGCCTGGAAACACCATATATTTT. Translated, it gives CASSLANWGPGNTIYF.

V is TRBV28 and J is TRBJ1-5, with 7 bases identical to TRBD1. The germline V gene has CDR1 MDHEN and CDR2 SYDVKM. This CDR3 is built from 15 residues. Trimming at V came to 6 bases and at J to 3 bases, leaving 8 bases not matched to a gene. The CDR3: CASRPAQGINQPQHF. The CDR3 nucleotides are TGTGCCAGCAGACCGGCACAGGGGATCAATCAGCCCCAGCATTTT.

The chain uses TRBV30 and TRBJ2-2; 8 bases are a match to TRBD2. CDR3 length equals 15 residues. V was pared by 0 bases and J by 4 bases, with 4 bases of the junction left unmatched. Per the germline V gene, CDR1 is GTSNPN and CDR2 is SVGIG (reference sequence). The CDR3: CAWSVVAGFTGELFF. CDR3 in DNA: TGTGCCTGGAGTGTGGTAGCGGGATTCACCGGGGAGCTGTTTTTT.

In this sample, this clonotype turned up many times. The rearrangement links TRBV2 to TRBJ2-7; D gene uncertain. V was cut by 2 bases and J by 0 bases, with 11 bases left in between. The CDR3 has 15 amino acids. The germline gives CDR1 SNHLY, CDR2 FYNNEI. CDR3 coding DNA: TGTGCCAGCAGTGAAAACGGAGCCAGCTCCTACGAGCAGTACTTC. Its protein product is CASSENGASSYEQYF.

In DNA form, the CDR3 reads TGTGCCAGCAGTCCCCGGACTAGCGTCTACAATGAGCAGTTCTTC. This gives the protein CASSPRTSVYNEQFF. The genes are TRBV12-3 or TRBV12-4 and TRBJ2-1; TRBD2 matches at 9 bases. V lost 5 bases, J lost 3 bases, and 5 bases stayed unmatched. CDR3 length: 15 residues.

The CDR3 DNA reads as TGTGCCAGCAGTACCCATCCCTACGAGCAGTACTTC. Protein sequence: CASSTHPYEQYF. The chain uses TRBV28 and TRBJ2-7; D call uncertain. Germline assignment: CDR1 MDHEN and CDR2 SYDVKM. The CDR3 totals 12 residues. The ends were cut back, 5 bases at V and 2 bases at J, with 7 bases in the middle. The variable domain in full, with the rest retrieved from reference TRBV28 and TRBJ2-7, is DVKVTQSSRYLVKRTGEKVFLECVQDMDHENMFWYRQDPGLGLRLIYFSYDVKMKEKGDIPEGYSVSREKKERFSLILESASTNQTSMYLCASSTHPYEQYFGPGTRLTVT.

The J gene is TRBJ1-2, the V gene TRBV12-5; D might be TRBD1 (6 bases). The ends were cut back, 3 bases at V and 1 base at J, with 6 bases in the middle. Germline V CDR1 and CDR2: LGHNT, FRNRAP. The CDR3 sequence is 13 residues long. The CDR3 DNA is TGTGCTAGTGGTTTACAGGGTAACTATGGCTACACCTTC. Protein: CASGLQGNYGYTF.

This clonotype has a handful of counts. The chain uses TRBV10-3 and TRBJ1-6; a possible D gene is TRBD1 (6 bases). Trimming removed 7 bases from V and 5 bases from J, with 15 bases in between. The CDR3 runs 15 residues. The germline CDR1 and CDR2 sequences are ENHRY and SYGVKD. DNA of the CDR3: TGTGCCATCAAGGCAGGGGCGAAGGATAATTCACCCCTCCACTTT. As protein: CAIKAGAKDNSPLHF.